The rows below give T cell receptor beta chains drawn from one sample of a study of human T cells and chemical hapten exposure. TCRdb redid the calling of the RACE reads with MiXCR, one entry per CDR3 protein. The profile shows about 120,000 distinct CDR3 sequences, 9.5% to 13% of them singletons. The sequencing here drew on whole blood, taken in connection with sensitization to the hapten diphenylcyclopropenone (DPC). These receptors originate from a woman aged 50 to 60 with alopecia areata. Some clones in this sample may be carry-over from other donors' samples. Both conserved end residues are part of each CDR3. D genes are given only for firm matches. Some rows have no size entry. The others give once, few or many, or a class for an expanded clone.

j_call | d_call | v_call | clone_size | cdr3_nt | cdr3_aa
TRBJ1-6 | . | TRBV10-2 | many | TGCGCCAGCAGTGAAGTTCGGCAGGGTGCAGGGTCACCCCTCCACTTT | CASSEVRQGAGSPLHF
TRBJ1-4 | TRBD1 | TRBV5-1 | many | TGCGCCAGCAGCTTCATCTCGGGGACAGGCGAGAAACTGTTTTTT | CASSFISGTGEKLFF
TRBJ1-1 | TRBD1 | TRBV11-2 | many | TGTGCCAGCAGCCCGAGACAGGGAGTTTCGGCACTTGAAGCTTTCTTT | CASSPRQGVSALEAFF
TRBJ2-7 | . | TRBV28 | many | TGTGCCAGCAGCTTAACCGGAGCTTACGAGCAGTACTTC | CASSLTGAYEQYF
TRBJ2-1 | TRBD1 | TRBV20-1 | few | TGCAGTGCTAGGGGACAGGGGGCGGATGAGCAGTTCTTC | CSARGQGADEQFF
TRBJ1-1 | TRBD1 | TRBV6-6 | few | TGTGCCAGCCTTCCAGGGGGGGACACTGAAGCTTTCTTT | CASLPGGDTEAFF
TRBJ2-1 | . | TRBV11-3 | . | TGTGCCAGCAGCCCTCCGGGGAAGGGTACCTACAATGAGCAGTTCTTC | CASSPPGKGTYNEQFF
TRBJ2-1 | TRBD2 | TRBV28 | . | TGTGCCAGCAGTCCCACTAGCGGGGGTAACAATGAGCAGTTCTTC | CASSPTSGGNNEQFF
TRBJ1-1 | . | TRBV25-1 | . | TGTGCCAGCAGTAACCGCAGAGACACTGAAGCTTTCTTT | CASSNRRDTEAFF
TRBJ2-7 | TRBD1 | TRBV2 | few | TGTGCCAGCACAAAGGACAGGCCCTCCTACGAGCAGTACTTC | CASTKDRPSYEQYF
TRBJ2-3 | . | TRBV7-9 | few | TGTGCCAGCAGCGACGACCGAACAGGGATGACGGATACGCAGTATTTT | CASSDDRTGMTDTQYF
TRBJ2-3 | TRBD1 | TRBV11-2 | few | TGTGCCAGCACCCTCTTAGGAAGGCGGACAGGGGCCCCGGGGGATACGCAGTATTTT | CASTLLGRRTGAPGDTQYF
TRBJ1-6 | . | TRBV4-2 | many | TGTGCCAGCAGCCAAGGAACGGCGCCCGTTGGGTCACCCCTCCACTTT | CASSQGTAPVGSPLHF